The 2 T cell receptor beta chains reported below all come from one sample, sequenced in a study of T cells after yellow fever vaccination. TCRdb analysed the 5' RACE reads with MiXCR anew, one entry per CDR3 protein. The repertoire includes 500,000 to 650,000 distinct CDR3 sequences, about a sixth of them detected once, and roughly 17% sits in the top ten. Sequenced material: PBMCs, taken roughly 5 days after the first yellow fever vaccination. The receptor source for this set is a man younger than 35 who received the YFV17D yellow fever vaccine.

The chain is built from TRBV4-1 and TRBJ2-7; a weak D match, TRBD2 (6 bases). Trimming cost V 1 base and J 0 bases, with 13 bases left between them. Germline CDR1 is MGHRA and CDR2 is YSYEKL. The length of the CDR3 is 16 residues. Here the CDR3 reads CASSQVRGTSSYEQYF. CDR3 nucleotides: TGCGCCAGCAGCCAAGTTCGCGGGACGAGCTCCTACGAGCAGTACTTC.

This sequence joins TRBV29-1 and TRBJ1-1; tentatively, D is TRBD1 (5 bases). CDR1 SQVTM and CDR2 ANQGSEA come from the germline V gene. CDR3 size: 13 residues. Trimming shortened V by 6 bases and J by 6 bases, and 17 bases separated the two germline ends. CDR3 DNA: TGCAGCGTCTCACATGGGGGAGTGGCTGAAGCTTTCTTT. Translating gives CSVSHGGVAEAFF.